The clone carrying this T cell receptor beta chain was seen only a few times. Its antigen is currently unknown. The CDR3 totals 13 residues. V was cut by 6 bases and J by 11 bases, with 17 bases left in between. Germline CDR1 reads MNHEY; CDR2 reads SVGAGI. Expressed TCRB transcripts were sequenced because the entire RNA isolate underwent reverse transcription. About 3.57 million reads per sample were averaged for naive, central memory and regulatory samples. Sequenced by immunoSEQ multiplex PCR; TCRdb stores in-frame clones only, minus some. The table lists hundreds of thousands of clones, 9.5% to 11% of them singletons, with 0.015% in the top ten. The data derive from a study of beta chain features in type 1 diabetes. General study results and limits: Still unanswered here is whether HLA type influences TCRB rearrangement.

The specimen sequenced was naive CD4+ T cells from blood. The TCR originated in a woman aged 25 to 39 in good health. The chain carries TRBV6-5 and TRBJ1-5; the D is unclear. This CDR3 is CASSPIPFSSQHF. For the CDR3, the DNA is TGTGCCAGCAGCCCGATCCCCTTCAGTTCCCAGCATTTT.